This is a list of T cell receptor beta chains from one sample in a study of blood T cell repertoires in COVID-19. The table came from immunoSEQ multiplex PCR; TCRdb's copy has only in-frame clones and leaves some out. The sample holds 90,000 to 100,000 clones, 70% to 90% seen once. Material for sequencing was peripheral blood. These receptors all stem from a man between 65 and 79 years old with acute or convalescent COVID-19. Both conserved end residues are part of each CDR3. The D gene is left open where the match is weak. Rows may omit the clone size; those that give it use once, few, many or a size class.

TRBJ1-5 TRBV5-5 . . TGTGCCAGCAGCTTGAGCAGCAATCAGCCCCAGCATTTT CASSLSSNQPQHF
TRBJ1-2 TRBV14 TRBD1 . TGTGCCAGCAGCCCCGGGACAGGGACCTATGGCTACACCTTC CASSPGTGTYGYTF
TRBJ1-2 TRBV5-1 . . TGCGCCAGCAGCTTGGGGGACTTCCGTAACTATGGCTACACCTTC CASSLGDFRNYGYTF
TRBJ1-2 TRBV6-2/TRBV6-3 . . TGTGCCAGCAGTTACCCCGGACAGTTCTATGGCTACACCTTC CASSYPGQFYGYTF
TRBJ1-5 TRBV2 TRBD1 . TGTGCCAGCAGCCCGGACAGGGTGACTCAGCCCCAGCATTTT CASSPDRVTQPQHF
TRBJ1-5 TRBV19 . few TGTGCCAGTAGTATCGTAGCACAAAGCAATCAGCCCCAGCATTTT CASSIVAQSNQPQHF
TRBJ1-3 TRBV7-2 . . TGTGCCAGCAGGCCTGGGGCACCTGGAAACACCATATATTTT CASRPGAPGNTIYF
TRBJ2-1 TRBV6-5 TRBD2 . TGTGCCAGCAGTTTCGGACTAGCGGGGGAAAGGTTCTTC CASSFGLAGERFF
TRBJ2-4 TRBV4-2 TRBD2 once TGTGCCAGCAGCCAAGAGGCTAGCGGGGACCCCCTAGCCAAAAACATTCAGTACTTC CASSQEASGDPLAKNIQYF
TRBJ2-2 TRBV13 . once TGTGCCAGCAGCGGCTCAGGGCCCGGGGAGCTGTTTTTT CASSGSGPGELFF
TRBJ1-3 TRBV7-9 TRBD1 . TGTGCCAGCAGCACGACAGGGGCTGGAAACACCATATATTTT CASSTTGAGNTIYF
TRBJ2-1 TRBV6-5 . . TGTGCCAGCAGACACAGGGCTAACAATGAGCAGTTCTTC CASRHRANNEQFF
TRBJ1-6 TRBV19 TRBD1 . TGTGCCAGTAGTACTGACAGGGGTGGATCACCCCTCCACTTT CASSTDRGGSPLHF
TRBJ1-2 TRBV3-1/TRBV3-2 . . TGTGCCAGCAGCCCAACAAAAAATTCCTATGGCTACACCTTC CASSPTKNSYGYTF
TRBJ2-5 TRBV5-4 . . TGTGCCAGCAGCTTGAGAAGGGGCATTCAAGAGACCCAGTACTTC CASSLRRGIQETQYF
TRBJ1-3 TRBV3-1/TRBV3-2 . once TGTGCCAGCAGCCTCAGGGCCTCTGGAAACACCATATATTTT CASSLRASGNTIYF
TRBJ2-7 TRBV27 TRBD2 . TGTGCCAGCCGGACTAGCGGGGCGCTCTACGAGCAGTACTTC CASRTSGALYEQYF
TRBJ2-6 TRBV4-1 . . TGCGCCAGCAGCCAGCCTGAGGGTTCCGGGGCCAACGTCCTGACTTTC CASSQPEGSGANVLTF
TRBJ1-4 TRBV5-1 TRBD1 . TGCGCCAGCAGCTTGGTGGGACAGGGGCTTACTAATGAAAAACTGTTTTTT CASSLVGQGLTNEKLFF
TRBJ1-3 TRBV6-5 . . TGTGCCAGCAAGCCGGGCTCTGGAAACACCATATATTTT CASKPGSGNTIYF
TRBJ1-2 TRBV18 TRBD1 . TGTGCCAGCTCATCGTGGACAGGGGTAAACTATGGCTACACCTTC CASSSWTGVNYGYTF
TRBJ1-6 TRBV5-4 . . TGTGCCAGCAGCTTGGCCCAAGGGTCCTCTAGCTCACCCCTCCACTTT CASSLAQGSSSSPLHF
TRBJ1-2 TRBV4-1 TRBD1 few TGCGCCAGCAGCTGGACAGGTAGTAACTATGGCTACACCTTC CASSWTGSNYGYTF
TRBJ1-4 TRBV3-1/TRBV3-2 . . TGTGCCAGCAGCCAATTTCGAGGCGAAAAACTGTTTTTT CASSQFRGEKLFF
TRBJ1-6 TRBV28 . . TGTGCCAGCAGTTTAGGGGGGGGCCGTGATTCACCCCTCCACTTT CASSLGGGRDSPLHF
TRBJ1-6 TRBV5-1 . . TGCGCCAGCAGCTTGACGGGAAGCTCCTATAATTCACCCCTCCACTTT CASSLTGSSYNSPLHF
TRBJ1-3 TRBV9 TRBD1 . TGTGCCAGCAGCGAGGGACAGGGCTTTGGAAACACCATATATTTT CASSEGQGFGNTIYF
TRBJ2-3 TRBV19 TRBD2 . TGTGCCAGTAGTACCCGAGGAGCGGGGGGCACAGATACGCAGTATTTT CASSTRGAGGTDTQYF
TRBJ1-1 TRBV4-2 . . TGTGCCAGCAGCCAAGAGGGGGGTCATGACACTGAAGCTTTCTTT CASSQEGGHDTEAFF
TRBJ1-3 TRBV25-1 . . TGTGCCAGCAGTGAATGGTCAGGGAGGCATGGAAACACCATATATTTT CASSEWSGRHGNTIYF
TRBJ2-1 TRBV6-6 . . TGTGCCAGCAGCGACGAGGGCCTTTTCTCCTACAATGAGCAGTTCTTC CASSDEGLFSYNEQFF
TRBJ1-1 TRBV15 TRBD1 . TGTGCCACCAGCCCAAGGACAGGAGCGAACACTGAAGCTTTCTTT CATSPRTGANTEAFF
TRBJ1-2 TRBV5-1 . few TGCGCCAGCAGCCCTGACGGAGGGATGTCCTATGGCTACACCTTC CASSPDGGMSYGYTF